These T cell receptor beta chains were read from a single sample in a study of shared clonotypes between healthy human individuals. Produced via immunoSEQ multiplex PCR; TCRdb's table is partial and in-frame only. The sample has around 2,100,000 clones; roughly 95% are singletons. What was sequenced was naive CD8+ T cells sorted from blood. All receptors come from a man between 18 and 29 years old in good health. The conserved cysteine and the conserved F or W are not part of the CDR3 here.

V gene,CDR3 protein
TRBV10-3,AISGPTTYEQY
TRBV5-6,ASSFFSEYEQY
TRBV9,ASSVEGYTGELF
TRBV18,ASSPGTSVEETQY
TRBV5-1,ASSLLAGDTYNEQF
TRBV7-9,ASSLITGGLYEQY
TRBV7-9,ASSLVQVVGDYEQY
TRBV2,ASITASYDRGPTDTQY
TRBV15,ATSLHRTGRTEAF
TRBV5-1,ASSSITGTVDSEQY
TRBV29-1,SVTGNTGELF
TRBV19,ASSIEAYNEQF
TRBV9,ASSAPAGGDTDTQY
TRBV6-5,ASGLAGVGNEQF
TRBV27,ASSLEPSSNQPQH
TRBV11-2,ASSLVTEAF
TRBV4-1,ASSQTSRYEQY
TRBV29-1,SVDGQGERYNEQF
TRBV7-8,ASSPYEGYSYEQY
TRBV9,ASSVPLLGRGVAGELF
TRBV27,ASSLAGREGYEQY
TRBV19,ATSWGVFSNQPQH
TRBV5-1,ASSTGLAADTQY
TRBV9,ASSVYVAPTGGTGELF
TRBV10-3,AISAELQGSYEQY
TRBV6-5,ASSPHRDSNQPQH
TRBV29-1,SVESGDGNQPQH
TRBV6-5,ASSYSQREAF
TRBV15,ATSTDRAHGYT
TRBV28,ASSSNVEGVNTEAF
TRBV6-5,ASSYLPYEQY
TRBV11-2,ASSLAAGRSYEQY
TRBV7-9,ASSLEGLTGELF
TRBV11-2,ASSSLVGGGETQY
TRBV7-9,ASSRGGPLDTQY
TRBV7-8,ASSLGESSYEQY
TRBV10-3,AISESEGTGEDEQY
TRBV13,ASSPGPPAYNSPLH
TRBV9,ASSVQENYGYT
TRBV7-9,ASSSPDNEAF
TRBV7-9,ASSAPSYNEQF
TRBV7-9,ASSPPLERNTGELF
TRBV6-1,ASSVSGSALYEQY
TRBV2,ATLATGPSGANVLT
TRBV27,ASSYRGYNSPLH
TRBV30,AWRREGTSYEQY
TRBV29-1,SVSNSGGLYEQY
TRBV28,ASSLTGGLNTEAF
TRBV19,ASSGDLPGGDYGYT